Below are 8 T cell receptor beta chains sequenced from a single sample in a study of blood T cell repertoires in COVID-19. The table came from immunoSEQ multiplex PCR; TCRdb's copy has only in-frame clones and leaves some out. The profile shows fewer than 250,000 clones, roughly nine tenths of them singletons. Sequencing was done on a sample of peripheral blood. The source is a man aged 35-49 years with acute or convalescent COVID-19.

The chain carries TRBV15 and TRBJ2-5; 11 bases fit TRBD1. After removal of 3 bases from V and 6 bases from J, the junction contained 15 bases not matched to a gene. The CDR3 is 18 amino acids. The germline gives CDR1 LNHNV, CDR2 YYDKDF (reference sequence). The CDR3 here is CATSSPLLGQGARKTQYF. DNA for the CDR3: TGTGCCACCAGCAGCCCCCTCCTCGGACAGGGGGCGAGGAAGACCCAGTACTTC.

The chain carries TRBV11-2 and TRBJ2-3; 7 nucleotides align to TRBD2. Germline CDR1 and CDR2: SGHAT and FQNNGV. The ends lost 5 bases at V and 2 bases at J; junction bases unmatched: 10. The CDR3 extends over 16 amino acids. CDR3 DNA sequence: TGTGCCAGCAGCCGGGGGAGGGGCGGACCCACAGATACGCAGTATTTT. Amino acid sequence: CASSRGRGGPTDTQYF.

The V and J genes are TRBV7-8 and TRBJ2-3, with 11 bases matching TRBD2. CDR1 and CDR2 from the germline V gene are SGHVS and FQNEAQ. The CDR3 has 16 amino acids. Trimming cost V 2 bases and J 6 bases; bases outside gene matches: 7. The CDR3 DNA is TGTGCCAGCAGCTTATCTGCTAGCGGGAGGTCTGATACGCAGTATTTT. Its protein is CASSLSASGRSDTQYF.

A note on this clone: This sample also contains other DNA sequences that code for the same CDR3. The J gene is TRBJ2-6, the V gene TRBV2; 7 bases agree with TRBD1. This CDR3 contains 15 residues. V lost 4 bases, J lost 2 bases, and 2 bases stayed unmatched. From germline, CDR1 is SNHLY and CDR2 FYNNEI. The CDR3 nucleotides are TGTGCCAGCAGTGGACAGGGAGCTGGGGCCAACGTCCTGACTTTC. Amino acids: CASSGQGAGANVLTF. Full variable domain (rest looked up from reference TRBV2 and TRBJ2-6): EPEVTQTPSHQVTQMGQEVILRCVPISNHLYFYWYRQILGQKVEFLVSFYNNEISEKSEIFDDQFSVERPDGSNFTLKIRSTKLEDSAMYFCASSGQGAGANVLTFGAGSRLTVL.

The gene calls are TRBV6-1 and TRBJ2-3; perhaps TRBD2 as D (5 bases). V was trimmed by 0 bases and J by 2 bases, leaving 6 bases between them. From germline, CDR1 is MNHNS and CDR2 SASEGT. This CDR3 is built from 14 residues. CDR3 nucleotides: TGTGCCAGCAGTGAAGCCGACTACACAGATACGCAGTATTTT. This gives the protein CASSEADYTDTQYF.

The chain couples TRBV29-1 to TRBJ1-2; 7 bases agree with TRBD1. This CDR3 has 14 amino acids. The trim removed 6 bases at V and 4 bases at J, leaving 11 bases unmatched. Germline assignment: CDR1 SQVTM and CDR2 ANQGSEA. CDR3 sequence reads: CSVPRATGSYGYTF. DNA of the CDR3: TGCAGCGTCCCAAGGGCGACAGGGAGCTATGGCTACACCTTC.

The genes are TRBV5-1 and TRBJ2-2; D call uncertain. Trimming shortened V by 0 bases and J by 6 bases, and 6 bases separated the two germline ends. The CDR3 sequence is 13 residues long. Germline CDR1 and CDR2: SGHRS and YFSETQ. The CDR3 sequence: CASSLVVSGELFF. The CDR3 bases are TGCGCCAGCAGCTTGGTAGTGTCCGGGGAGCTGTTTTTT.

About this clone itself: Other DNA variants within this sample encode the same CDR3. The chain combines TRBV5-1 with TRBJ2-2, with 7 positions matching TRBD1. The V gene end was trimmed by 4 bases and the J gene end by 0 bases; junction bases not matched to a gene: 3. This CDR3 region has 15 residues. Germline V gene data show CDR1 as SGHRS and CDR2 as YFSETQ. The CDR3 region has the DNA TGCGCCAGCAGCCCAGACAGGGCGAACACCGGGGAGCTGTTTTTT. This encodes CASSPDRANTGELFF.